This TCR beta chain appears in the sequencing data of a study of graft-versus-host responses after intestinal transplantation (dated by TCRdb to the early 2020s). About the study as a whole: The transplants that recipients got were multivisceral, liver-intestinal, or isolated intestinal. Alloreactive clones were identified by sequencing pre-transplant mixed lymphocyte reaction products and comparing these products with unstimulated pre-transplant donor and recipient T cells. A cohort of under 30 intestinal transplant recipients, including one retransplant, was enrolled, and 3 patients lacking pretransplant specimens were excluded. After intestinal transplantation, graft-versus-host and host-versus-graft alloreactive T cell clones were followed in the graft, circulation and bone marrow using bulk TCR-beta CDR3 sequencing. Donor T cell macrochimerism was defined as a peak of at least 4% donor T cells among recipient peripheral blood mononuclear cells. Instead of going to the commercial service, samples from a few later patients were sequenced in-house on an Illumina MiSeq and processed with MiXCR. Every recipient was given anti-thymocyte globulin induction, then maintenance tacrolimus and steroids for around three years.

Broad study findings and their caveats: High GvH to HvG T cell clonal ratios were observed in the allografts of patients with donor T cell macrochimerism. Early after transplant, peak levels of circulating GvH clones were associated with declines in HvG clones. GvH clones were detected in recipient bone marrow, and some appeared earlier in ileal mucosa or blood, consistent with an intestinal mucosal origin. Conclusions were limited by the relatively low number and heterogeneity of intestinal transplant patients.

Based on the germline V gene, the CDR1 and CDR2 sequences are MDHEN and SYDVKM. CDR3 length: 13 amino acids, cysteine to phenylalanine. Just CDR3 DNA is preserved here, 39 bases in frame from base 1. V is cut by 6 bases and J by 7 bases, and the space between the germline ends is 12 bases. About this clone: The target of this receptor is not known. No per-base quality is available; no much larger clone lies one base away.

Blood samples were collected up to 4 times in the first month after transplant and then at least monthly when available. The library came from the immunoSEQ multiplex PCR assay. For most patients, high-throughput TCR-beta CDR3 sequencing of genomic DNA was performed by Adaptive Biotechnologies. The original methods were these. Adaptive's ImmunoSEQ software was the source of the TCR sequencing data for 18 patients, while a few other patients were processed with MiXCR and VDJtools. Because the origin of CDR3 nucleotide sequences shared between donor and recipient could not be assigned, those sequences were removed. To be classed as alloreactive, a clone needed at least 2-fold expansion over unstimulated cells and a minimum CFSE-low frequency of 0.002% (template counts) or 0.001% (read counts). Clones were considered mappable if detected in sequenced pre-transplant spleen, lymph node, or MLR CFSE-low populations of the donor or recipient. The cumulative frequency of alloreactive clones was calculated as a percentage of all sequences, weighted by copy number. TCRdb limited this immuneACCESS table to in-frame rearrangements with V and J called. A share of clones is missing; checked studies link under half to unresolved V genes, and the rest is unexplained. Clone size and V and J calls were adopted from that table, with D and trimming inferred from the DNA. For this sample there are over 80,000 clones; roughly 86% appear just once. Together, the top ten hold more than 1.4% of the sample.

Sequencing was performed on PBMCs, taken 255 days after intestinal transplant. Recombination linked TRBV28 to TRBJ1-4; the D region possibly corresponds to TRBD1 (6 bases align). The TCR originated in a human patient who received an intestinal transplant, so some T cells may come from the graft donor. The DNA is TGTGCCAGCAGACCGGGGGGCCTTGAAAAACTGTTTTTT. Its translation reads: CASRPGGLEKLFF.